Presented here are 12 T cell receptor beta chains from one specimen sequenced in a study of cytomegalovirus exposure and HLA in healthy donors. The PCR contained 60 Vbeta and 13 Jbeta primers. This table comes from immunoSEQ multiplex PCR, and its TCRdb copy is limited to in-frame clones, with some not included. The repertoire table contains more than 200,000 clones. Material for sequencing was PBMCs. The receptors stem from a woman aged 30 to 39 in good health and CMV-seropositive.

This chain links TRBV30 with TRBJ1-1; no definite D call. Trimming stripped 7 bases from V and 7 bases from J, with 19 bases between. The CDR3 length is 13 residues. The germline CDR1 and CDR2 sequences are GTSNPN and SVGIG (reference sequence). The CDR3 is CASLTLGRGEAFF. In nucleotides, the CDR3 is TGTGCCTCCCTCACCCTCGGCCGGGGTGAAGCTTTCTTT.

The chain recombines TRBV9 with TRBJ2-4; 7 bases are shared with TRBD1. The J segment lost 8 bases and the V segment lost 5 bases, leaving 10 bases of the junction unmatched. CDR3 length: 14 residues. Germline loops: CDR1 SGDLS, CDR2 YYNGEE. CDR3 in DNA: TGTGCCAGCAGTGCCCAGGGGGTTGGGGACATTCAGTACTTC. This codes for CASSAQGVGDIQYF.

The rearrangement links TRBV2 to TRBJ1-1; D is uncertain. Germline assignment: CDR1 SNHLY and CDR2 FYNNEI. With 4 bases removed from V and 2 bases from J, the gap between germline ends came to 17 bases. This CDR3 has 16 amino acids. CDR3 in amino acids: CASSVRRVGFNTEAFF. In DNA, the CDR3 is TGTGCCAGCAGTGTTCGGAGGGTAGGTTTTAACACTGAAGCTTTCTTT.

The gene calls are TRBV6-1 and TRBJ1-2; TRBD1 is a possible D gene (6 bases). This CDR3 has 14 residues. V was trimmed by 6 bases and J by 4 bases, leaving 15 bases between them. Per the germline V gene, CDR1 is MNHNS and CDR2 is SASEGT. The CDR3 sequence is CASRPGQSLYGYTF. For the CDR3, the DNA is TGTGCCAGCAGGCCCGGACAGTCTCTCTATGGCTACACCTTC.

The gene calls are TRBV15 and TRBJ2-7, with D possibly matching TRBD2 (6 bases). Trimming took 3 bases from V and 5 from J, leaving 20 bases between them. This CDR3 spans 16 amino acids. CDR1 LNHNV and CDR2 YYDKDF come from the germline V gene (reference sequence). For the CDR3, the DNA is TGTGCCACCAGCAGGATTGGAGGGAGTAGGGGAGACGAGCAGTACTTC. Its protein product is CATSRIGGSRGDEQYF.

The chain combines TRBV18 with TRBJ2-7; 7 positions match TRBD1. The J segment lost 3 bases and the V segment lost 4 bases, leaving 3 bases of the junction unmatched. The CDR3 runs to 13 residues. Germline CDR1 and CDR2: KGHSH and LQKENI. The CDR3: CASSRDSNYEQYF. CDR3 DNA sequence: TGTGCCAGCTCACGGGACAGCAACTACGAGCAGTACTTC.

This chain links TRBV19 with TRBJ2-2; TRBD2 matches 7 bases. Germline trimming cut 1 base from V and 3 bases from J; bases unmatched to any gene: 5. Germline V lookup: CDR1 LNHDA, CDR2 SQIVND (reference sequence). CDR3 length: 16 residues. The CDR3 DNA reads as TGTGCCAGTAGTATAGCTAGCGGAGGGGACACCGGGGAGCTGTTTTTT. Protein sequence: CASSIASGGDTGELFF.

The chain employs TRBV27 and TRBJ1-6; D remains unclear. CDR1 and CDR2 (germline): MNHEY, SMNVEV (reference sequence). The CDR3 is 14 amino acids. V lost 2 bases, J lost 10 bases, and 12 bases lay in between. CDR3 sequence (DNA): TGTGCCAGCAGTTTAGCATCGGGTGGCTCACCCCTCCACTTT. Its translation: CASSLASGGSPLHF.

The V call is TRBV27, the J call TRBJ2-1; 9 nucleotides agree with TRBD2. After removal of 6 bases from V and 8 bases from J, the junction contained 5 bases not matched to a gene. The CDR3 spans 13 residues. Germline loops: CDR1 MNHEY, CDR2 SMNVEV (reference sequence). In DNA, the CDR3 is TGTGCCAGCAGATGGCGGGAGGGACATGAGCAGTTCTTC. It is translated as CASRWREGHEQFF.

The V and J genes are TRBV9 and TRBJ2-1, with TRBD2 matching over 7 bases. In germline, CDR1 is SGDLS, CDR2 YYNGEE. The CDR3 loop spans 15 amino acids. J lost 6 bases, V lost 2 bases, and 8 bases had no gene match. The CDR3 here is CASSVSREVSNEQFF. The CDR3 nucleotides read TGTGCCAGCAGCGTCTCACGGGAGGTCAGCAATGAGCAGTTCTTC.

This rearrangement joins TRBV27 to TRBJ2-7; D is uncertain. V gave up 0 bases and J gave up 0 bases, with 6 bases separating them. CDR1 is MNHEY, CDR2 SMNVEV, per germline (reference sequence). There are 14 residues in the CDR3. For the CDR3, the DNA is TGTGCCAGCAGTTTATCCCACGGCTCCTACGAGCAGTACTTC. Translating it yields CASSLSHGSYEQYF.

The genes are TRBV6-1 and TRBJ1-4, with 7 positions matching TRBD1. The CDR3 runs to 16 residues. Trimming removed 4 bases from V and 6 bases from J; junction bases left unmatched: 11. The germline CDR1 and CDR2 sequences are MNHNS and SASEGT. The CDR3 protein is CASSVAIQGWDEKLFF. As DNA, the CDR3 is TGTGCCAGCAGTGTGGCCATACAGGGGTGGGATGAAAAACTGTTTTTT.